The subject of this entry is one TCR beta chain. This entry comes from a study of blood T cell repertoires in COVID-19. Across the whole study: COVID-19 samples collected from the United States, Italy and Spain covered acute and convalescent phases. The analysed material was cDNA or gDNA that came from T cells, B-cell-depleted T cells, or PBMCs.

How the authors handled the data: Amplification with reference gene primers provided the estimates of nucleated cell counts. Data came from immunoSEQ multiplex PCR; TCRdb stores just in-frame clones and leaves some out. Clonal size and the V and J genes are those of that table, whereas D and trimming came from the DNA. The profile shows 390,000 or so clones, about 87% of them singletons. The CDR3 loop spans 17 amino acids. CDR1 and CDR2 (germline): LGHNT, FRNRAP. The V end lost 6 bases, the J end lost 3 bases, and 18 bases lay between the germline ends. This clonotype originated in a woman aged 45-59 years who had recovered from COVID-19. Sample: PBMCs or T cells enriched from blood (not recorded which). V usage is TRBV12-5 and J usage is TRBJ1-6; D may be TRBD1 (5 bases). The CDR3 nucleotides are TGTGCTAGTGGCCACAACTCGACAGTAGGCTATAATTCACCCCTCCACTTT. This sequence encodes CASGHNSTVGYNSPLHF.